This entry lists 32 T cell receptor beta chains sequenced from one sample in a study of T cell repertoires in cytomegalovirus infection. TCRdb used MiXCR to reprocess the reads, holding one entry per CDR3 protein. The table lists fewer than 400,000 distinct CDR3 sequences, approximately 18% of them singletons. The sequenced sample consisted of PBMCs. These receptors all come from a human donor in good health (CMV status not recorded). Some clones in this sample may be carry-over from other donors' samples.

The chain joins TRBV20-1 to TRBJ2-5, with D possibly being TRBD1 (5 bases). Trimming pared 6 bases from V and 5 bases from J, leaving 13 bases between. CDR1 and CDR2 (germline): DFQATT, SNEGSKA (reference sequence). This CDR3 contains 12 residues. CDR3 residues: CSALRGLETQYF. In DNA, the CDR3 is TGCAGTGCCTTAAGGGGATTGGAGACCCAGTACTTC.

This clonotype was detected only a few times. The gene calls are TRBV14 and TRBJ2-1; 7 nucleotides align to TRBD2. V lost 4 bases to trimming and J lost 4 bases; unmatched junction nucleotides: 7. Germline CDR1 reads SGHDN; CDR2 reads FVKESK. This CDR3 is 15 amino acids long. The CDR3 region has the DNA TGTGCCAGCAGCCCCTGGACTAGTAGGTACAATGAGCAGTTCTTC. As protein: CASSPWTSRYNEQFF. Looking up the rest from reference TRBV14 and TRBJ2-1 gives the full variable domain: EAGVTQFPSHSVIEKGQTVTLRCDPISGHDNLYWYRRVMGKEIKFLLHFVKESKQDESGMPNNRFLAERTGGTYSTLKVQPAELEDSGVYFCASSPWTSRYNEQFFGPGTRLTVL.

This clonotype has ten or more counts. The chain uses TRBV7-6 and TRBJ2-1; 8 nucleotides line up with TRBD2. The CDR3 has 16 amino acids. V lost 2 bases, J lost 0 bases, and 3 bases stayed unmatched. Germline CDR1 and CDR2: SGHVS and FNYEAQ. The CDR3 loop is CASSLLAGPSYNEQFF. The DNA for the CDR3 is TGTGCCAGCAGCTTACTAGCGGGTCCCTCCTACAATGAGCAGTTCTTC.

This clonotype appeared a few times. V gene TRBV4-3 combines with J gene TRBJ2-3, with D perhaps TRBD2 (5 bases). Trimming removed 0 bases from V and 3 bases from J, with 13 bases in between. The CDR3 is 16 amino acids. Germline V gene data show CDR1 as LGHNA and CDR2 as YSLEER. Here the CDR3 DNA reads TGCGCCAGCAGCCAAGAGTCGGGCCAGCGGACAGATACGCAGTATTTT. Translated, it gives CASSQESGQRTDTQYF.

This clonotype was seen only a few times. CDR3 in amino acids: CAISESTFLSGGTDTQYF. In DNA, the CDR3 is TGTGCCATCAGTGAGTCGACTTTTCTTTCCGGGGGCACAGATACGCAGTATTTT. This rearrangement joins TRBV10-3 to TRBJ2-3, with D perhaps TRBD2 (5 bases). V lost 0 bases and J 1 base, leaving 17 bases between the germline ends. Germline assignment: CDR1 ENHRY and CDR2 SYGVKD. This CDR3 is built from 18 residues.

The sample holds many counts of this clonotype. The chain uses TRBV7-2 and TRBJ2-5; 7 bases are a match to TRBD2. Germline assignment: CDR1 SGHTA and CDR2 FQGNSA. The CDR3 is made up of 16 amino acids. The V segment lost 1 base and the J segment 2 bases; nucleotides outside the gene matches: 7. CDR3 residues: CASSLGFLAAQETQYF. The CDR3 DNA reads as TGTGCCAGCAGCTTAGGATTCCTAGCGGCTCAAGAGACCCAGTACTTC.

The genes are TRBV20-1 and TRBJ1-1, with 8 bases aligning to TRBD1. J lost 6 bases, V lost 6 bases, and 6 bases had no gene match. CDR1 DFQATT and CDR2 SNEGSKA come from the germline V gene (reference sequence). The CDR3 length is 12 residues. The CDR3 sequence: CSARMDRAEAFF. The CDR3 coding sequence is TGCAGTGCCAGGATGGACAGGGCTGAAGCTTTCTTT.

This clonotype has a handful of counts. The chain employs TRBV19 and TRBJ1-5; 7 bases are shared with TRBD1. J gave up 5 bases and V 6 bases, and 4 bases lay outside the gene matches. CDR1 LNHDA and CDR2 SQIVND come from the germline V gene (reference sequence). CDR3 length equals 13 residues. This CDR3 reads CASRKDRDQPQHF. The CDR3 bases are TGTGCCAGTAGGAAAGACAGGGATCAGCCCCAGCATTTT.

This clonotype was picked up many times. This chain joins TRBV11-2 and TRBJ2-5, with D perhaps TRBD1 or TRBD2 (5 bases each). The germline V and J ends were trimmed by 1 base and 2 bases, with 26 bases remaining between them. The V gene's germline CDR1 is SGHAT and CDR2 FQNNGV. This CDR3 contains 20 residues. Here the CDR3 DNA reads TGTGCCAGCAGCTTAGGTGTTCGAGACCGATTAAGGGACCAACAAGAGACCCAGTACTTC. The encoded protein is CASSLGVRDRLRDQQETQYF.

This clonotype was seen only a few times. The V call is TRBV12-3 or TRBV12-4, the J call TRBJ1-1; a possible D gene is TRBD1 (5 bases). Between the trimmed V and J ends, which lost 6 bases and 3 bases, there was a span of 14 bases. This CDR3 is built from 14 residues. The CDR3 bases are TGTGCCAGCAGGCAAACAGGCCCGGACACTGAAGCTTTCTTT. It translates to CASRQTGPDTEAFF.

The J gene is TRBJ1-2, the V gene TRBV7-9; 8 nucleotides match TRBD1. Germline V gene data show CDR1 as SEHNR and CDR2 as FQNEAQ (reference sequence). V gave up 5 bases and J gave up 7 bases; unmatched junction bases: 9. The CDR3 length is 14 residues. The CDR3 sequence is CASSQTTGAFGYTF. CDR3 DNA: TGTGCCAGCAGCCAAACGACAGGGGCCTTTGGCTACACCTTC. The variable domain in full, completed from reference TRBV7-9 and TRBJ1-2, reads DTGVSQNPRHKITKRGQNVTFRCDPISEHNRLYWYRQTLGQGPEFLTYFQNEAQLEKSRLLSDRFSAERPKGSFSTLEIQRTEQGDSAMYLCASSQTTGAFGYTFGSGTRLTVV.

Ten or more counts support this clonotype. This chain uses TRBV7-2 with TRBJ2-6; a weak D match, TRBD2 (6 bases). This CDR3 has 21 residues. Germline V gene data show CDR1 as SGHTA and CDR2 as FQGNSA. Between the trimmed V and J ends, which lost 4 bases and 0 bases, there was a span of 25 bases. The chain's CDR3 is CASSSPSGGRGRFSGANVLTF. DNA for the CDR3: TGTGCCAGCAGCTCCCCCAGCGGAGGGCGCGGAAGGTTCTCTGGGGCCAACGTCCTGACTTTC.

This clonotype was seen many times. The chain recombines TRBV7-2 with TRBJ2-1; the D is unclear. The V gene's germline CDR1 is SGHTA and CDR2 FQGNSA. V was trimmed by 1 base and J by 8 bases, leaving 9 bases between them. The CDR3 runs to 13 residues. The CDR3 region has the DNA TGTGCCAGCAGCTTAGTGACGCTGGATGAGCAGTTCTTC. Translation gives CASSLVTLDEQFF. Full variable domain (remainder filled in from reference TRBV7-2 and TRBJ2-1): GAGVSQSPSNKVTEKGKDVELRCDPISGHTALYWYRQSLGQGLEFLIYFQGNSAPDKSGLPSDRFSAERTGGSVSTLTIQRTQQEDSAVYLCASSLVTLDEQFFGPGTRLTVL.

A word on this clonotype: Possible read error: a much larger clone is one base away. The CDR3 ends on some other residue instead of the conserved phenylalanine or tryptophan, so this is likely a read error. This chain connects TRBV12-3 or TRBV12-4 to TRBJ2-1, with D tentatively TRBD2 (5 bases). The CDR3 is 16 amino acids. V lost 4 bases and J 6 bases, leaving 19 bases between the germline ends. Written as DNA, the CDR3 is TGTGCCAGCAGTTCTCGACTATCCCAACACCTCAATGAGCAGTTCGTC. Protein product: CASSSRLSQHLNEQFV.

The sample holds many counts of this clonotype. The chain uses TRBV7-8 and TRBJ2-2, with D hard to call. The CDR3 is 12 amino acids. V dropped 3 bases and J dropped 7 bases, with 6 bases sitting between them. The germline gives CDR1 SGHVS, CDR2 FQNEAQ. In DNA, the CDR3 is TGTGCCAGCAGCTTTCGGTACGGGGAGCTGTTTTTT. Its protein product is CASSFRYGELFF.

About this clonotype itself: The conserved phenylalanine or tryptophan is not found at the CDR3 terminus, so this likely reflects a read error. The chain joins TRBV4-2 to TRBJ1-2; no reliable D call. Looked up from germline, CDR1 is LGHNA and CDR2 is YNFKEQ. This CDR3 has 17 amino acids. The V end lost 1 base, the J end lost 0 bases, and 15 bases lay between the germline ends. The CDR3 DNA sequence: TGTGCCAGCAGCCAAGTAAGAGTTGAGCCGGCTAACTATGGCTACACCTGC. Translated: CASSQVRVEPANYGYTC.

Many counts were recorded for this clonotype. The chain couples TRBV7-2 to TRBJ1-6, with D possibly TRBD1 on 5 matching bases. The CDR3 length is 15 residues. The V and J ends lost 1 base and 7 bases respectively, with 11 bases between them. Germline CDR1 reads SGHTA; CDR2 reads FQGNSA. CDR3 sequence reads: CASSLVGGENSPLHF. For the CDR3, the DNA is TGTGCCAGCAGCTTAGTCGGGGGAGAGAATTCACCCCTCCACTTT.

CDR3 bases: TGTGCCAGCAGCTACCGGGACAGGGAGCAGTTCTTC. This sequence encodes CASSYRDREQFF. The J gene is TRBJ2-1, the V gene TRBV7-6, with TRBD1 matching over 8 bases. The CDR3 runs 12 residues. The trim removed 4 bases at V and 10 bases at J, leaving 3 bases unmatched. CDR1 and CDR2 from the germline V gene are SGHVS and FNYEAQ.

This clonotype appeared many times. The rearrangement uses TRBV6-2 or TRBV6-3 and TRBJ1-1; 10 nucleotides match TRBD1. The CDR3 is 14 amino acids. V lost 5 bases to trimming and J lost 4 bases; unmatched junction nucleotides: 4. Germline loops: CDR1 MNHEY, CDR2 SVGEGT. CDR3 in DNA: TGTGCCAGCAGTCACGACAGGGGGCCCACTGAAGCTTTCTTT. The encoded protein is CASSHDRGPTEAFF.

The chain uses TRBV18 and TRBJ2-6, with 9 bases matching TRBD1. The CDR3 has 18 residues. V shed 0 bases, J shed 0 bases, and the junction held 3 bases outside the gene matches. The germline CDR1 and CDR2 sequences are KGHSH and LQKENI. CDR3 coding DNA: TGTGCCAGCTCACCACCGTGGACAGGGGCCTCTGGGGCCAACGTCCTGACTTTC. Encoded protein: CASSPPWTGASGANVLTF.

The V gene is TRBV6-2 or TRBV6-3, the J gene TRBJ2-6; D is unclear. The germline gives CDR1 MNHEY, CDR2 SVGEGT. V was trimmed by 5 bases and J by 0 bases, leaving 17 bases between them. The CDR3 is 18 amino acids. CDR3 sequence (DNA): TGTGCCAGCAGTCGGATGGTGACGGCCAGCTCTGGGGCCAACGTCCTGACTTTC. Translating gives CASSRMVTASSGANVLTF.

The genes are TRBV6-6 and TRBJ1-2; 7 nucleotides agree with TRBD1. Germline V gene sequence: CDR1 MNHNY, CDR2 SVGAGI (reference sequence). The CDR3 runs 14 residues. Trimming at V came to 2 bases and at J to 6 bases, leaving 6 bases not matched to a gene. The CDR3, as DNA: TGTGCCAGCAGTTACGAGGGGGCGATGGATGGCTACACCTTC. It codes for CASSYEGAMDGYTF.

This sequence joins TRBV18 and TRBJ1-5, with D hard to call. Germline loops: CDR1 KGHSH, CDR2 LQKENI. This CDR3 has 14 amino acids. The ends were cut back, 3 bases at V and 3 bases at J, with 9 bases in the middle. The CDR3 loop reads CASSPGIPNQPQHF. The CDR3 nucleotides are TGTGCCAGCTCACCGGGAATCCCCAATCAGCCCCAGCATTTT.

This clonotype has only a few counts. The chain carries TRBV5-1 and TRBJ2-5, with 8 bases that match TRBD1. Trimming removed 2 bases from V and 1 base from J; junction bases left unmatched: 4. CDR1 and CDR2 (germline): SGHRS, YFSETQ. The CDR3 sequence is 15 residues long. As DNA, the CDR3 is TGCGCCAGCAGCTTTTTCGGGACAGGCCAAGAGACCCAGTACTTC. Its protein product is CASSFFGTGQETQYF.

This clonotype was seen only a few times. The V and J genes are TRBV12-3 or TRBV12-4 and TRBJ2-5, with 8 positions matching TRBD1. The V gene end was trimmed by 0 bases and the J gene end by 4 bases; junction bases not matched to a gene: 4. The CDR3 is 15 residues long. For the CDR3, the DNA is TGTGCCAGCAGTTTAGCCGCTACAGGGGGAGAGACCCAGTACTTC. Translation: CASSLAATGGETQYF.

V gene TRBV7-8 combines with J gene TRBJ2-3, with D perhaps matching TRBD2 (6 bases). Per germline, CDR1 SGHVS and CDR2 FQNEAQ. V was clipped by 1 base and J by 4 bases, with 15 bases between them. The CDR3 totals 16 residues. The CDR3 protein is CASSLERGFVADTQYF. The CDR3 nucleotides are TGTGCCAGCAGCTTAGAACGGGGGTTTGTTGCAGATACGCAGTATTTT.

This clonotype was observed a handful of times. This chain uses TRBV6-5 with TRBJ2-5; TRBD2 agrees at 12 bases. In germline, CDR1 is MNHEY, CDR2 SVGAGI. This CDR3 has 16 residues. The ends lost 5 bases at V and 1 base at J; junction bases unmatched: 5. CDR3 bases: TGTGCCAGCAGTCCACGGACTAGCGGGACCCAAGAGACCCAGTACTTC. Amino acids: CASSPRTSGTQETQYF.

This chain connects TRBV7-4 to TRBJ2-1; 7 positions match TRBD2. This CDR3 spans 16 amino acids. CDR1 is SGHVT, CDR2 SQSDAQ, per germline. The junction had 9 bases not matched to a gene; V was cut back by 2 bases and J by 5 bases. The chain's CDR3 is CASSLWSSGNHNEQFF. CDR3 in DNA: TGTGCCAGCAGCTTATGGTCTAGCGGCAACCACAATGAGCAGTTCTTC.

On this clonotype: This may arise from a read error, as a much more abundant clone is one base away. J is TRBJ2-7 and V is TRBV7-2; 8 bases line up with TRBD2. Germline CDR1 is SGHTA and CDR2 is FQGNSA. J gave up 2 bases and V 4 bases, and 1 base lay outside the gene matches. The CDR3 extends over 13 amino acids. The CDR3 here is CASSWRGAYEQYF. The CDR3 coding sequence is TGTGCCAGCAGCTGGCGGGGGGCCTACGAGCAGTACTTC. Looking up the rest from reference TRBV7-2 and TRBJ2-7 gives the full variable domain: GAGVSQSPSNKVTEKGKDVELRCDPISGHTALYWYRQSLGQGLEFLIYFQGNSAPDKSGLPSDRFSAERTGGSVSTLTIQRTQQEDSAVYLCASSWRGAYEQYFGPGTRLTVT.

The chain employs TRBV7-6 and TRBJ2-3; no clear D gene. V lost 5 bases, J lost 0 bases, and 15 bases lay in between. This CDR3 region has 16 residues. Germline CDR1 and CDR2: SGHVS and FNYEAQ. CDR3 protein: CASSPLVGRSTDTQYF. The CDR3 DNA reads TGTGCCAGCAGCCCCCTGGTTGGTAGAAGCACAGATACGCAGTATTTT.

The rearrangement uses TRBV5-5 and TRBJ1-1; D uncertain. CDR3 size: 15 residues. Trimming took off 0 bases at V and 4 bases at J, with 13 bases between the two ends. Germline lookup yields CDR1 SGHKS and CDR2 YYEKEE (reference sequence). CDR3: CASSLVPSGVTEAFF. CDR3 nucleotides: TGTGCCAGCAGCTTGGTGCCAAGCGGGGTCACTGAAGCTTTCTTT.

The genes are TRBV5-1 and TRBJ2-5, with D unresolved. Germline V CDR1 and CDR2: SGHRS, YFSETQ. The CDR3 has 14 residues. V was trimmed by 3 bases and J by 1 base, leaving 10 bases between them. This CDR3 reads CASSSQSSQETQYF. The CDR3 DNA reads TGCGCCAGCAGCTCACAGAGTTCCCAAGAGACCCAGTACTTC.